This T cell receptor (beta chain) was obtained from a study of shared clonotypes between healthy human individuals. Study-level background: Samples came from a couple of female and a few male donors aged 18 to 49. Study-wide findings and caveats: With few donors, the genetic and exposure-history diversity represented was limited. On the whole, naive subsets had larger estimated richness than memory subsets had.

The germline V and J ends were trimmed by 0 bases and 9 bases, with 10 bases remaining between them. In germline, CDR1 is MGHRA, CDR2 YSYEKL. This CDR3 has 13 amino acids. Deep-level running was used for the assay. The repertoire was sequenced with immunoSEQ multiplex PCR; TCRdb's copy has only in-frame clones and lacks some. The sample records 550,000 to 750,000 clones, just over 90% being singletons. A remark on this clone: The antigen is not known.

Naive CD8 isolation took CD45RO-negative cells positively selected for CCR7 and excluded terminally differentiated effector memory CD45RA+ cells. This receptor was taken from a man aged 25 to 45 in good health. The chain recombines TRBV4-1 with TRBJ2-3, with D unresolved. Specimen: naive CD8+ T cells sorted from blood. CDR3 region: CASSQDFGVTQYF. The CDR3 DNA sequence: TGCGCCAGCAGCCAAGATTTCGGAGTAACGCAGTATTTT.